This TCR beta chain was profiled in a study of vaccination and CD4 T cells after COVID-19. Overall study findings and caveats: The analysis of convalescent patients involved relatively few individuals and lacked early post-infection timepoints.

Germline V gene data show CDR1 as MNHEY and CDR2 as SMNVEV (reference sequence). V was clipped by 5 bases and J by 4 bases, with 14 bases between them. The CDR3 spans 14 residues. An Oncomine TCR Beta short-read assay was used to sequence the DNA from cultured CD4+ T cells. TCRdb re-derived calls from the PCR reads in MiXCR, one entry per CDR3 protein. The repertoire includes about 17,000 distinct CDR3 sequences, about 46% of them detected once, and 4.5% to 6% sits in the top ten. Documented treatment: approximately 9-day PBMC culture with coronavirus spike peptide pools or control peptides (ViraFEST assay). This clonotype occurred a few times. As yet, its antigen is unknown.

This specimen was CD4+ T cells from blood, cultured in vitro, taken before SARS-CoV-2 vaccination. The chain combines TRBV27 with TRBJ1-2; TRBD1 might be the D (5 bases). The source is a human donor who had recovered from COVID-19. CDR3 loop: CASSRQKGIYGYTF. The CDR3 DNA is TGTGCCAGCAGTCGACAGAAGGGGATCTATGGCTACACCTTC.